These 21 T cell receptor beta chains originate from one sample sequenced in a study of response to subunit inactivated influenza vaccine. TCRdb analysed the RT-PCR reads with MiXCR anew, one entry per CDR3 protein. The sample records hundreds of thousands of distinct CDR3 sequences, about 14% being singletons. The material sequenced was PBMCs from blood, taken roughly 2 weeks before vaccination. The receptor source for this set is a man in his forties or fifties who received an inactivated influenza vaccine.

The table lists this clonotype with a few counts. The V gene is TRBV7-2, the J gene TRBJ2-3; 10 bases line up with TRBD2. The CDR3 is made up of 15 amino acids. Per germline, CDR1 SGHTA and CDR2 FQGNSA. Trimming removed 2 bases from V and 7 bases from J; junction bases left unmatched: 6. CDR3 loop: CASSLLAGAGYTQYF. CDR3 in DNA: TGTGCCAGCAGCTTACTAGCGGGAGCCGGGTATACGCAGTATTTT.

The sample holds a few counts of this clonotype. The chain's CDR3 is CASSQVRTGGTQYF. Here the CDR3 DNA reads TGTGCCAGCAGCCAAGTCCGGACTGGAGGGACCCAGTACTTC. V is TRBV3-1 and J is TRBJ2-5; a possible D gene is TRBD2 (5 bases). The germline gives CDR1 LGHDT, CDR2 YNNKEL (reference sequence). The CDR3 contains 14 residues. V lost 1 base and J lost 7, with 13 bases in between.

V and J are TRBV6-1 and TRBJ2-5; D may be TRBD1 (6 bases). The V end lost 5 bases, the J end lost 2 bases, and 15 bases lay between the germline ends. The CDR3 is made up of 15 amino acids. Germline-derived CDR1 and CDR2 are MNHNS and SASEGT. CDR3 protein: CASSKLQGPQETQYF. The DNA of the CDR3 is TGTGCCAGCAGTAAACTTCAGGGGCCGCAAGAGACCCAGTACTTC.

For this clonotype: A much larger clone lies a single base off, so this may be a read error. This chain joins TRBV14 and TRBJ2-7; D gene uncertain. The V gene lost 9 bases and the J gene lost 0 bases, with 15 bases spanning the gap. The CDR3 sequence is 14 residues long. Germline V lookup: CDR1 SGHDN, CDR2 FVKESK. In DNA form, the CDR3 reads TGTGCCAGATTTGACTCGGCCCTCTCCTACGAGCAGTACTTC. Residues: CARFDSALSYEQYF.

This clonotype was detected a few times. The chain couples TRBV3-1 to TRBJ2-5; 7 nucleotides match TRBD2. The J segment lost 5 bases and the V segment lost 1 base, leaving 10 bases of the junction unmatched. The germline gives CDR1 LGHDT, CDR2 YNNKEL (reference sequence). The CDR3 covers 16 residues. Here the CDR3 reads CASSQALSSGGETQYF. The CDR3 bases are TGTGCCAGCAGCCAAGCTCTCTCTTCGGGGGGTGAGACCCAGTACTTC.

This clonotype was found a few times. The V call is TRBV30, the J call TRBJ1-2; weak D call: TRBD1 (5 bases). The V gene lost 3 bases and the J gene lost 8 bases, with 22 bases spanning the gap. From germline, CDR1 is GTSNPN and CDR2 SVGIG (reference sequence). This CDR3 spans 15 amino acids. The CDR3 sequence: CAWRRIRDLNQGYTF. The CDR3 DNA is TGTGCCTGGAGGAGAATACGGGACTTAAACCAAGGCTACACCTTC. Supplemented by reference TRBV30 and TRBJ1-2, the full variable domain reads SQTIHQWPATLVQPVGSPLSLECTVEGTSNPNLYWYRQAAGRGLQLLFYSVGIGQISSEVPQNLSASRPQDRQFILSSKKLLLSDSGFYLCAWRRIRDLNQGYTFGSGTRLTVV.

The chain couples TRBV10-2 to TRBJ1-2; the match to TRBD1 covers 8 bases. V lost 3 bases, J lost 6 bases, and 6 bases stayed unmatched. CDR3 size: 14 residues. Germline CDR1 is WSHSY and CDR2 is SAAADI. In DNA, the CDR3 is TGCGCCAGCAGTGAACCTAGGACAGGGAATGGCTACACCTTC. This translates into CASSEPRTGNGYTF.

The chain has TRBV20-1 and TRBJ2-1, with D perhaps TRBD2 (5 bases). V lost 0 bases and J lost 6, with 9 bases in between. The CDR3 runs 13 residues. Germline assignment: CDR1 DFQATT and CDR2 SNEGSKA (reference sequence). CDR3: CSARDFGGNEQFF. For the CDR3, the DNA is TGCAGTGCTAGAGATTTCGGAGGCAATGAGCAGTTCTTC.

This clonotype has just a few counts. The gene calls are TRBV12-3 or TRBV12-4 and TRBJ1-6, with TRBD1 matching over 8 bases. CDR3 size: 14 residues. The J segment lost 9 bases and the V segment lost 5 bases, leaving 6 bases of the junction unmatched. CDR3 sequence (DNA): TGTGCCAGCAGTGGACAGGGAAGAGGTTCACCCCTCCACTTT. It specifies CASSGQGRGSPLHF.

The chain uses TRBV4-2 and TRBJ1-5; D is unclear. Trimming pared 3 bases from V and 6 bases from J, leaving 21 bases between. The length of the CDR3 is 17 residues. Per the germline V gene, CDR1 is LGHNA and CDR2 is YNFKEQ. CDR3 amino acids: CASSQPGSSLRGQPQHF. The CDR3 bases are TGTGCCAGCAGCCAGCCGGGGTCCAGTCTTCGGGGTCAGCCCCAGCATTTT.

V is TRBV4-1 and J is TRBJ1-5; D is possibly TRBD1 (5 bases). This CDR3 is 15 amino acids long. The V and J ends lost 3 bases and 5 bases respectively, with 14 bases between them. CDR1 MGHRA and CDR2 YSYEKL come from the germline V gene. CDR3: CASSQAVGGDQPQHF. CDR3 coding DNA: TGCGCCAGCAGCCAGGCCGTTGGGGGGGATCAGCCCCAGCATTTT.

The rearrangement joins TRBV10-3 to TRBJ2-5; 7 bases are shared with TRBD2. J lost 5 bases, V lost 2 bases, and 8 bases had no gene match. The CDR3 runs to 15 residues. Germline V gene sequence: CDR1 ENHRY, CDR2 SYGVKD. Here the CDR3 reads CAISELAGATETQYF. The CDR3, as DNA: TGTGCCATCAGTGAGCTGGCGGGAGCCACGGAGACCCAGTACTTC.

This clonotype has a count of ten or more. The chain has TRBV20-1 and TRBJ2-7; 11 positions agree with TRBD2. The germline V gene encodes CDR1 DFQATT and CDR2 SNEGSKA (reference sequence). This CDR3 has 14 residues. V dropped 5 bases and J dropped 3; count of bases not matched to a gene: 6. The CDR3 DNA reads as TGCAGTGCTCCCCGACTAGCGGGAAACTACGAGCAGTACTTC. Translating it yields CSAPRLAGNYEQYF.

V usage is TRBV12-3 or TRBV12-4 and J usage is TRBJ2-1; D call uncertain. Trimming left V 6 bases short and J 7 bases short, with 13 bases between. The CDR3 totals 13 residues. The CDR3, as DNA: TGTGCCAGCAGCCTCCAGTTGGGAAATGAGCAGTTCTTC. Its protein is CASSLQLGNEQFF.

The J gene is TRBJ2-1, the V gene TRBV9; 8 positions match TRBD1. The CDR3 loop spans 14 amino acids. J was trimmed by 3 bases and V by 3 bases; bases with no gene match: 2. Germline loops: CDR1 SGDLS, CDR2 YYNGEE. The CDR3 is CASSDRGVYNEQFF. Written as DNA, the CDR3 is TGTGCCAGCAGCGACAGGGGGGTCTACAATGAGCAGTTCTTC.

This clonotype occurred a few times. The V call is TRBV5-1, the J call TRBJ1-2; 8 nucleotides agree with TRBD1. CDR3 length equals 16 residues. The germline gives CDR1 SGHRS, CDR2 YFSETQ. Trimming removed 0 bases from V and 4 bases from J; junction bases left unmatched: 8. The DNA of the CDR3 is TGCGCCAGCAGCTTGGGGCCCCGGACAGGGCCCTATGGCTACACCTTC. Amino acid sequence: CASSLGPRTGPYGYTF.

There are a few counts of this clonotype. V usage is TRBV7-2 and J usage is TRBJ2-2; no reliable D call. The CDR3 runs to 16 residues. Trimming pared 1 base from V and 5 bases from J, leaving 14 bases between. Germline loops: CDR1 SGHTA, CDR2 FQGNSA. In nucleotides, the CDR3 is TGTGCCAGCAGCTTAGGAGGTCAATTTGGGACCGGGGAGCTGTTTTTT. It yields the protein CASSLGGQFGTGELFF. The entire variable domain, with the rest obtained from reference TRBV7-2 and TRBJ2-2, is as follows: GAGVSQSPSNKVTEKGKDVELRCDPISGHTALYWYRQSLGQGLEFLIYFQGNSAPDKSGLPSDRFSAERTGGSVSTLTIQRTQQEDSAVYLCASSLGGQFGTGELFFGEGSRLTVL.

This clonotype was counted only a few times. The chain is built from TRBV14 and TRBJ2-1, with 10 bases that match TRBD2. V trimming: 0 bases; J trimming: 5 bases; junction bases outside the gene matches: 10. The length of the CDR3 is 18 residues. The V gene's germline CDR1 is SGHDN and CDR2 FVKESK. The CDR3 reads CASSQEFSGRKLHNEQFF. The DNA for the CDR3 is TGTGCCAGCAGCCAAGAATTTAGCGGGAGGAAGTTACACAATGAGCAGTTCTTC.

The V call is TRBV12-3 or TRBV12-4, the J call TRBJ2-7; D is possibly TRBD1 or TRBD2 (5 bases each). The CDR3 is made up of 13 amino acids. V was clipped by 5 bases and J by 3 bases, with 11 bases between them. CDR3 DNA: TGTGCCAGCAGTGGGGACCTCGTCTACGAGCAGTACTTC. This encodes CASSGDLVYEQYF.

This clonotype has only a few counts. The chain recombines TRBV20-1 with TRBJ2-1; 11 nucleotides align to TRBD2. The CDR3 has 14 amino acids. V lost 0 bases, J lost 10 bases, and 5 bases stayed unmatched. Germline loops: CDR1 DFQATT, CDR2 SNEGSKA (reference sequence). The CDR3 region is CSARESSGRLEQFF. The CDR3 bases are TGCAGTGCTAGAGAGTCTAGCGGGAGGCTCGAGCAGTTCTTC.

The sample holds a few counts of this clonotype. The chain combines TRBV6-2 or TRBV6-3 with TRBJ2-1, with TRBD2 as a possible D gene (6 bases). V was shortened by 11 bases and J by 0 bases, with 11 bases between the two germline ends. The CDR3 runs to 13 residues. Germline assignment: CDR1 MNHEY and CDR2 SVGEGT. CDR3 nucleotides: TGTGCCGCTCGGGGGAGCTCCTACAATGAGCAGTTCTTC. Protein: CAARGSSYNEQFF.